Described below is a single T cell receptor beta chain sequence and its context. Its antigen is unknown. The J segment lost 2 bases and the V segment lost 2 bases, leaving 5 bases of the junction unmatched. Germline CDR1 is GTSNPN and CDR2 is SVGIG (reference sequence). The CDR3 loop spans 15 amino acids. These data come from a study of cytomegalovirus exposure and HLA in healthy donors. Findings and caveats of the study: Cytomegalovirus status, reportedly, was diagnosed with high specificity and sensitivity by the classifier.

It was with 60 Vbeta and 13 Jbeta primers that the PCR ran. The table came from immunoSEQ multiplex PCR; TCRdb's copy has only in-frame clones and leaves some out. Here the sample spans 110,000 or so clones, roughly 67% being singletons. Donors had nominal health at sampling but likely had unrecorded immune exposures. Specimen: PBMCs. This sequence originates from a young man in good health and CMV-seropositive. The chain employs TRBV30 and TRBJ1-5; the match to TRBD1 covers 8 bases. The CDR3 reads CAWSKQGVGNQPQHF. CDR3 nucleotide sequence: TGTGCCTGGAGTAAACAGGGGGTGGGCAATCAGCCCCAGCATTTT.